The clone carrying this T cell receptor beta chain was counted ten times or more. The antigen is unknown. The germline CDR1 and CDR2 sequences are SGHRS and YFSETQ. Between the trimmed V and J ends, which lost 1 base and 5 bases, there was a span of 12 bases. The CDR3 totals 14 residues. From the RT-PCR reads, TCRdb called clonotypes with MiXCR, one entry per CDR3 protein. The profile shows 650,000 to 850,000 distinct CDR3 sequences, 14% of them singletons. The entry originates in a study of response to subunit inactivated influenza vaccine. Study observations and caveats: A suggestion made by the authors is that each seasonal influenza vaccination recruits few new T cells.

The rearrangement links TRBV5-1 to TRBJ2-5; a possible D gene is TRBD2 (5 bases). The sequence was collected from a man aged 50 to 60 who received an inactivated influenza vaccine. This sample comprised PBMCs from blood, obtained 14 days before vaccination. CDR3 sequence: CASSLSRGAETQYF. The CDR3 nucleotides are TGCGCCAGCAGCTTGAGTCGGGGTGCGGAGACCCAGTACTTC.